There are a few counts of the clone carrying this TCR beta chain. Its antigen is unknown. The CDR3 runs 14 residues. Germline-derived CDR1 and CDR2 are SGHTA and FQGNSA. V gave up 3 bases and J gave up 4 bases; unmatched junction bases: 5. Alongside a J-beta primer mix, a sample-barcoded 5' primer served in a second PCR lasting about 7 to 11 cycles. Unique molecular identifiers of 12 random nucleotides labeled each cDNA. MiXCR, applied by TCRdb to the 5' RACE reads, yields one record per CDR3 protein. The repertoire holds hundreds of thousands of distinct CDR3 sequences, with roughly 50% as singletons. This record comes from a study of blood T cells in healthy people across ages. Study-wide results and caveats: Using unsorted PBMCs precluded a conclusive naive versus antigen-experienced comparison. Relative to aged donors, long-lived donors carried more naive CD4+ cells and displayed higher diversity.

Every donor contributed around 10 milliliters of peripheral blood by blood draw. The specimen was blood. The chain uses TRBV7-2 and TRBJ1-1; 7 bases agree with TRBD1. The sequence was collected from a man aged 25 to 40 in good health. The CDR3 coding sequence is TGTGCCAGCAGCTTGACAGGGCTGGGCACTGAAGCTTTCTTT. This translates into CASSLTGLGTEAFF.